The rows below give T cell receptor beta chains drawn from one sample of a study of identical twins. TCRdb processed the 5' RACE reads anew with MiXCR; each CDR3 protein has one entry. The sample holds 1.5 million to 2 million distinct CDR3 sequences, about 31% seen once. The sequencing sample was made of cord blood. The receptors come from a newborn girl in good health. The CDR3 runs from the conserved cysteine through the conserved F or W. D genes are given only for firm matches. The listing skips clone size in some rows; elsewhere it reads once, few, many or a size class.

>TRBD2|few|TRBV20-1|TRBJ2-1
TGCAGTGCTAGAGCTAGCGGGAGTAGTAATGAGCAGTTCTTC
CSARASGSSNEQFF
>-|once|TRBV29-1|TRBJ2-2
TGCAGCGTTGAAAACGGGGAGCTGTTTTTT
CSVENGELFF
>-|many|TRBV28|TRBJ2-5
TGTGCCAGCAGTTTTTCCCCGGGACAAGAGACCCAGTACTTC
CASSFSPGQETQYF
>-|few|TRBV21-1|TRBJ2-5
TGTGCCAGCAGCAGAGGATTGGGACTTCAACAAGATCAAGAGACCCAGTACTTC
CASSRGLGLQQDQETQYF
>-|few|TRBV6-5|TRBJ2-3
TGTGCCAGCACGAGGGGTGTCGGCACAGATACGCAGTATTTT
CASTRGVGTDTQYF
>-|many|TRBV13|TRBJ2-3
TGTGCCAGCAGCTTTAGGTCAGATACGCAGTATTTT
CASSFRSDTQYF
>TRBD1|-|TRBV24-1|TRBJ2-3
TGTGCCACCAGTGGAACCGGGACAGGGAAGGATACGCAGTATTTT
CATSGTGTGKDTQYF
>TRBD2|-|TRBV11-2|TRBJ2-5
TGTGCCGAACAGAGGGCGGGGGGATCCTACAATGGGCAGTACTTC
CAEQRAGGSYNGQYF
>-|-|TRBV25-1|TRBJ1-1
TGTGCCAGCAGTGAAGGAGGACACAAGAACACTGAAGCTTTCTTT
CASSEGGHKNTEAFF
>-|few|TRBV5-1|TRBJ1-2
TGCGCCAGCACAGATTACGGACTGTATGGCTACACCTTC
CASTDYGLYGYTF
>-|many|TRBV27|TRBJ2-1
TGTGCCAGCAGTTTATCGACGGGCACCTACAATGAGCAGTTCTTC
CASSLSTGTYNEQFF
>-|many|TRBV12-3/TRBV12-4|TRBJ2-4
TGTGCCAGCACCAATTCTCTAGGGAGTTCCCAGGGGTATGCCAAAAACATTCAGTACTTC
CASTNSLGSSQGYAKNIQYF
>TRBD2|few|TRBV4-2|TRBJ2-6
TGTGCCAGCAGCCAAGTGGGGGGGGATAGCTCTGGGGCCAACGTCCTGACTTTC
CASSQVGGDSSGANVLTF
>-|once|TRBV27|TRBJ2-7
TGTGCCAGCAGCTGCTATACAGGGTACGAGCAGTACTTC
CASSCYTGYEQYF
>TRBD2|-|TRBV7-2|TRBJ2-7
TGTGCCAGCAGCCTGGGACTAGCGGGGGAACGGGTATCCGAGCAGTACTTC
CASSLGLAGERVSEQYF
>TRBD1|-|TRBV3-1|TRBJ1-2
TGTGCCAGCAGCCCTCGACAGGGTGGGAGTTTCAGCTATGGCTACACCTTC
CASSPRQGGSFSYGYTF
>TRBD2|few|TRBV7-2|TRBJ2-3
TGTGCCAGCAGCTTATTTTTTGCTAGCGGGAGCACAGATACGCAGTATTTT
CASSLFFASGSTDTQYF
>-|-|TRBV7-2|TRBJ2-3
TGTGCCAGCAGCCCCGGTCGGGGGGCCACAGGTACGCAGTATTTT
CASSPGRGATGTQYF
>TRBD2|few|TRBV5-1|TRBJ2-5
TGCGCCAGCAACCGAGGGACTAGCGGGGGTAAAGAGACCCAGTACTTC
CASNRGTSGGKETQYF
>-|-|TRBV12-3/TRBV12-4|TRBJ1-1
TGTGCCAGCAGTTTATTGTTCTGGGGCACTGAAGCTTTCTTT
CASSLLFWGTEAFF
>-|-|TRBV29-1|TRBJ2-1
TGCAGCGTTGAAGATTTTTTCCTCGAGAATGAGCAGTTCTTC
CSVEDFFLENEQFF
>-|-|TRBV2|TRBJ2-5
TGTGCCAGCAGTGCCCTTCTCTACAATGAGCAGTACTTC
CASSALLYNEQYF
>-|few|TRBV2|TRBJ2-1
TGTGCCAGCAGTGACGGTTCCGGGCCAGACAATGAGCAGTTCTTC
CASSDGSGPDNEQFF
>-|-|TRBV7-9|TRBJ2-7
TGTGCCAGCAGCTCAGGTCTACGCGAGCAGTACTTC
CASSSGLREQYF
>TRBD2|many|TRBV28|TRBJ2-3
TGTGCCAGCCTGACTAGCGGGAGGGCTACAGATACGCAGTATTTT
CASLTSGRATDTQYF
>-|-|TRBV30|TRBJ2-3
TGTGCCTGGATGGCGGGGCAGACAGATACGCAGTATTTT
CAWMAGQTDTQYF
>-|many|TRBV7-2|TRBJ1-4
TGTGCCAGCAGCCCTCACAGGGTCAGAGATGAAAAACTGTTTTTT
CASSPHRVRDEKLFF
>TRBD1|-|TRBV10-3|TRBJ2-3
TGTGCCATCTCACAGGGGGCACACACAGATACGCAGTATTTT
CAISQGAHTDTQYF
>-|-|TRBV3-1|TRBJ2-7
TGTGCCAGCAGCCCGGACTTGGACTACGAGCAGTACTTC
CASSPDLDYEQYF
>TRBD1|many|TRBV4-2|TRBJ2-7
TGTGCCAGCAGCCAAAGTTATTCCGACAGGGGCTACGAGCAGTACTTC
CASSQSYSDRGYEQYF
>-|-|TRBV28|TRBJ1-3
TGTGCCAGCAGTTTAGTCGGAGGAAACACCATATATTTT
CASSLVGGNTIYF
>TRBD2|-|TRBV7-9|TRBJ2-3
TGTGCCAGCAGCCAAGGGAGACTAGCGGGAGAATTCGTTACAGATACGCAGTATTTT
CASSQGRLAGEFVTDTQYF
>-|-|TRBV18|TRBJ2-1
TGTGCCAGCTCACCACGTGGTGCCCAGGGTGAGCAGTTCTTC
CASSPRGAQGEQFF
>-|-|TRBV20-1|TRBJ2-1
TGCAGTGCTTATGCAAGCTCCTACAATGAGCAGTTCTTC
CSAYASSYNEQFF
>TRBD2|-|TRBV25-1|TRBJ2-1
TGTGCCAGCAGTGAACGGGACCCTAGCGGGGCCTACAATGAGCAGTTCTTC
CASSERDPSGAYNEQFF
>-|-|TRBV4-1|TRBJ2-7
TGCGCCAGCAGCCAAGAACGAGTAGTGTCCTACGAGCAGTACTTC
CASSQERVVSYEQYF
>-|many|TRBV18|TRBJ1-2
TGTGCCAGCTCACCAAGGGACGGAATAACCTTCACCTTC
CASSPRDGITFTF
>-|-|TRBV27|TRBJ2-7
TGTGCCAGCAGTTTTAGACGTCTAAGCTCCTACGAGCAGTACTTC
CASSFRRLSSYEQYF
>-|-|TRBV20-1|TRBJ1-2
TGCAGTGCCCCCAATAATCCGGGGGATGGCTACACCTTC
CSAPNNPGDGYTF
>-|many|TRBV27|TRBJ2-3
TGTGCCAGCAGTTTGGGGCGGGTAAGCACAGATACGCAGTATTTT
CASSLGRVSTDTQYF
>-|-|TRBV28|TRBJ1-5
TGTGCCAGCAGGCGGACACAGTTCCAAAATAGCAATCAGCCCCAGCATTTT
CASRRTQFQNSNQPQHF
>-|-|TRBV27|TRBJ2-2
TGTGCCAGCAGCCCCGACGGACTCACCGGGGAGCTGTTTTTT
CASSPDGLTGELFF
>-|-|TRBV4-2|TRBJ1-2
TGTGCCAGCAGCCCCAGGGGTCGCAGCTATGGCCACACCTTC
CASSPRGRSYGHTF
>TRBD1|-|TRBV20-1|TRBJ2-7
TGCAGTGTCACCGGGACAGGGGACTACGAGCAGTACTTC
CSVTGTGDYEQYF
>-|few|TRBV6-1|TRBJ2-4
TGTGCCAGCAGTCCCCGAGACACCCGTGGAACCAAAAACATTCAGTACTTC
CASSPRDTRGTKNIQYF
>-|-|TRBV20-1|TRBJ2-5
TGCAGTGCTAGAGAATGGCTAGCGCAAGAGACCCAGTACTTC
CSAREWLAQETQYF
>-|-|TRBV10-3|TRBJ1-1
TGTGCCATCAGGGATGTCCCTAAGCCGAACACTGAAGCTTTCTTT
CAIRDVPKPNTEAFF
>TRBD1|-|TRBV20-1|TRBJ1-5
TGCAGTGCTAGAGGGAGGGACAGGGGGCAGCCCCAGCATTTT
CSARGRDRGQPQHF
>-|-|TRBV28|TRBJ1-6
TGTGCCAGCACTTTCAAGGGTTTCCCGGATTCACCCCTCCACTTT
CASTFKGFPDSPLHF
>-|-|TRBV2|TRBJ1-5
TGTGCCAGCAGTGAGGGGTTTAGCAATCAGCCCCAGCATTTT
CASSEGFSNQPQHF
>TRBD2|-|TRBV10-3|TRBJ2-3
TGTGCCATCAGTGACCTGTTAGCGGGAGATGTAAGGACGCAGTATTTT
CAISDLLAGDVRTQYF
>-|many|TRBV5-1|TRBJ1-1
TGCGCCAGCAGCCCACTGATGAACACTGAAGCTTTCTTT
CASSPLMNTEAFF
>-|-|TRBV28|TRBJ1-2
TGTGCCAGCAGTCCCCAGGGGTTAGTAGACTATGGCTACACCTTC
CASSPQGLVDYGYTF
>-|many|TRBV5-1|TRBJ2-1
TGCGCCAGCAGCTTGGCGGCTATCAATGAGCAGTTCTTC
CASSLAAINEQFF
>-|few|TRBV6-6|TRBJ2-7
TGTGCCAGCAGTTATCTGTCAACTAGCTACGAGCAGTACTTC
CASSYLSTSYEQYF